This T cell receptor (beta chain) was retrieved from a study of T cell responses to AZD1222 COVID-19 vaccine. The study, taken as a whole, reports: Clonal diversity may have been underestimated in mostly white British donors. Researchers report vaccine-associated CD4 TCRs spanning spike, with dominance at 160-218 and 743-854.

As concerns this clone: Its antigen is currently unknown.

Trimming at V came to 5 bases and at J to 2 bases, leaving 4 bases not matched to a gene. The CDR3 is 14 amino acids. Germline CDR1 reads SGHVS; CDR2 reads FNYEAQ. Libraries were prepared by immunoSEQ multiplex PCR; TCRdb keeps only in-frame clonotypes and omits some of them. This sample has about 100,000 clones, with less than 90% found just once. This clonotype originated in an adult in good health. The sequences come from peripheral blood, collected on day 0 of AZD1222 vaccination. V usage is TRBV7-6 and J usage is TRBJ2-5, with TRBD1 matching 8 bases. The CDR3, as DNA: TGTGCCAGCAGCCGTTACAGGGGGCAAGAGACCCAGTACTTC. It specifies CASSRYRGQETQYF.